Sequencing of this T cell receptor (beta chain) was carried out in a study of regulatory T cells in long-lasting Graves disease. Through Arm-PCR of CDR3 regions and iRepertoire HTBI primers, TCR beta libraries were built. TCRdb reprocessed the multiplex PCR reads via MiXCR and lists one record per CDR3 protein. This table holds roughly 400,000 distinct CDR3 sequences, 15% found once. The time point here: newly diagnosed GD, antithyroid drugs for less than 3 months. After RNA was extracted from PBMCs, the TCR library was made from it. This clonotype was seen once. At one of its ends the junction is not consistent with the germline gene, which may arise from a read error. The CDR3 loop spans 12 amino acids. Germline V gives CDR1 MDHEN, CDR2 SYDVKM. The data were also submitted as part of a second study, on T cells in Graves' hyperthyroidism and ophthalmopathy.

The chain has TRBV28 and TRBJ2-5; TRBD2 agrees at 7 bases. The receptor was isolated from a woman aged 35 to 49 with Graves disease. The sequences come from peripheral blood mononuclear cells (PBMCs), collected at new diagnosis, from a patient treated with antithyroid drugs. The CDR3: CASSFGLAESDF. DNA for the CDR3: TGTGCCAGCAGTTTTGGCCTAGCGGAGTCAGACTTC.